The 7 T cell receptor beta chains in this list originate from one sample, sequenced in a study of blood T cell repertoires in COVID-19. Sequenced by immunoSEQ multiplex PCR; TCRdb stores in-frame clones only, minus some. The sample contains hundreds of thousands of clones, 83% of which appear only once. Sequencing used peripheral blood. The receptors here all came from a woman in her fifties or sixties with acute or convalescent COVID-19.

V and J are TRBV7-2 and TRBJ2-2, with 9 bases identical to TRBD2. The J segment lost 0 bases and the V segment lost 1 base, leaving 9 bases of the junction unmatched. Germline loops: CDR1 SGHTA, CDR2 FQGNSA. This CDR3 has 19 amino acids. The CDR3 reads CASSLVTGLARANTGELFF. CDR3 DNA: TGTGCCAGCAGCTTAGTTACAGGACTAGCGAGGGCGAACACCGGGGAGCTGTTTTTT.

This clone was counted a few times. The chain carries TRBV7-9 and TRBJ2-3; unclear D gene. V was clipped by 5 bases and J by 4 bases, with 10 bases between them. The CDR3 contains 13 residues. The germline CDR1 and CDR2 sequences are SEHNR and FQNEAQ (reference sequence). In DNA, the CDR3 is TGTGCCAGCAGCCACATCCGCCCAGATACGCAGTATTTT. It codes for CASSHIRPDTQYF.

This rearrangement joins TRBV28 to TRBJ2-5; 9 bases are a match to TRBD1. The J segment lost 5 bases and the V segment lost 5 bases, leaving 6 bases of the junction unmatched. The CDR3 covers 14 residues. The germline CDR1 and CDR2 sequences are MDHEN and SYDVKM. The CDR3 DNA follows: TGTGCCAGCAGTCGGGGGACAGGGTGGGAGACCCAGTACTTC. Translated, it gives CASSRGTGWETQYF.

This sequence joins TRBV4-1 and TRBJ2-3; the D gene is possibly TRBD2 (6 bases). Germline V gene lookup returns CDR1 MGHRA and CDR2 YSYEKL. The V and J ends lost 4 bases and 4 bases respectively, with 15 bases between them. The CDR3 covers 15 residues. The CDR3 DNA reads as TGCGCCAGCAGCCTATCTAGCGCAGGTCCAGATACGCAGTATTTT. Amino acid sequence: CASSLSSAGPDTQYF.

J is TRBJ2-3 and V is TRBV5-1; 11 nucleotides align to TRBD2. CDR1 SGHRS and CDR2 YFSETQ come from the germline V gene. With 1 base clipped from V and 2 bases from J, the junction kept 9 bases outside the gene matches. The CDR3 consists of 18 residues. The CDR3 coding sequence is TGCGCCAGCAGCTTGTGGGGCGGACTAGCGGGTTTCACAGATACGCAGTATTTT. It encodes CASSLWGGLAGFTDTQYF.

The rearrangement joins TRBV4-1 to TRBJ2-1; 8 bases match TRBD2. Per germline, CDR1 MGHRA and CDR2 YSYEKL. This CDR3 spans 17 amino acids. Trimming at V came to 0 bases and at J to 2 bases, leaving 6 bases not matched to a gene. The CDR3, as DNA: TGCGCCAGCAGCCAAGATCGCGCGGGAGGACCCTACAATGAGCAGTTCTTC. This encodes CASSQDRAGGPYNEQFF.

The chain is built from TRBV18 and TRBJ2-3, with 14 positions matching TRBD2. Trimming at V came to 0 bases and at J to 8 bases, leaving 10 bases not matched to a gene. Per the germline V gene, CDR1 is KGHSH and CDR2 is LQKENI. The CDR3 has 18 amino acids. The chain's CDR3 is CASSPPSGLAGVGGTQYF. The CDR3 DNA is TGTGCCAGCTCACCACCGTCGGGACTAGCGGGAGTAGGCGGTACGCAGTATTTT.